This T cell receptor beta chain was sequenced for a study of blood T cells in healthy people across ages. This clonotype was seen only a few times. Germline lookup yields CDR1 SGHVS and CDR2 FNYEAQ. The germline V and J ends were trimmed by 1 base and 14 bases, with 15 bases remaining between them. CDR3 size: 13 residues. Through a sample-barcoded 5' primer and a J-beta primer mix, a second PCR was run for 7 to 11 cycles. One entry per CDR3 protein results from TCRdb running MiXCR on the 5' RACE reads. This table holds roughly 500,000 distinct CDR3 sequences, around 24% found once. Extraction yielded at least 6 micrograms of total RNA per sample. The same sample was also used in a study of T cells of mothers and their children. This second study notes: Persistent microchimeric T cell clones were not found at ~100 per million sensitivity.

The genes are TRBV7-6 and TRBJ2-1; D is tentatively TRBD1 or TRBD2 (5 bases each). This receptor was taken from a boy aged 5-17 years in good health. Material for sequencing was blood. CDR3 amino acids: CASSLDGAGREFF. The CDR3 DNA reads as TGTGCCAGCAGCTTAGATGGGGCGGGTAGGGAGTTCTTC.